These 14 T cell receptor beta chains share one sample of origin, sequenced in a study of blood T cell repertoires in COVID-19. Some clones are missing from TCRdb's copy, which holds only in-frame ones; the method was immunoSEQ multiplex PCR. The sample lists fewer than 650,000 clones, about 88% occurring once. Sequenced: peripheral blood. Source of these receptors: a woman aged 45-59 years with COVID-19, enrolled during active disease.

The chain carries TRBV9 and TRBJ2-7; no reliable D call. The CDR3 sequence is 13 residues long. CDR1 and CDR2 (germline): SGDLS, YYNGEE. Trimming removed 4 bases at V and 0 bases at J, with 8 bases between. CDR3 coding DNA: TGTGCCAGCAGCTCCTCCAGCTCCTACGAGCAGTACTTC. Translating gives CASSSSSSYEQYF.

The gene calls are TRBV4-2 and TRBJ2-1; 10 nucleotides match TRBD2. With V trimmed by 8 bases and J by 5 bases, 15 bases remained unmatched. This CDR3 region has 17 residues. Germline assignment: CDR1 LGHNA and CDR2 YNFKEQ. DNA of the CDR3: TGTGCCAGCGGGCGGAGGGTTAGCGGGGGGCCCCACAATGAGCAGTTCTTC. Residues: CASGRRVSGGPHNEQFF.

The chain joins TRBV4-1 to TRBJ2-5; weak D call: TRBD1 (6 bases). V dropped 5 bases and J dropped 2 bases, with 9 bases sitting between them. This CDR3 has 13 residues. Germline V gives CDR1 MGHRA, CDR2 YSYEKL. DNA for the CDR3: TGCGCCAGCAGCGCCGGACAGCAAGAGACCCAGTACTTC. This gives the protein CASSAGQQETQYF.

The rearrangement links TRBV5-1 to TRBJ2-5, with D perhaps TRBD2 (6 bases). The CDR3 is 17 amino acids. Per the germline V gene, CDR1 is SGHRS and CDR2 is YFSETQ. Trimming removed 1 base at V and 0 bases at J, with 16 bases between. This chain's CDR3 is CASSLLRGRDYQETQYF. The CDR3, as DNA: TGCGCCAGCAGCTTGCTGCGCGGCCGGGACTACCAAGAGACCCAGTACTTC. Looking up the rest from reference TRBV5-1 and TRBJ2-5 gives the full variable domain: KAGVTQTPRYLIKTRGQQVTLSCSPISGHRSVSWYQQTPGQGLQFLFEYFSETQRNKGNFPGRFSGRQFSNSRSEMNVSTLELGDSALYLCASSLLRGRDYQETQYFGPGTRLLVL.

The chain uses TRBV10-3 and TRBJ1-1, with TRBD1 matching over 7 bases. Germline V gives CDR1 ENHRY, CDR2 SYGVKD. This CDR3 is built from 15 residues. V was pared by 7 bases and J by 1 base, with 9 bases of the junction left unmatched. CDR3 amino acids: CAITPEGARNTEAFF. The CDR3 nucleotides are TGTGCCATCACCCCGGAGGGGGCAAGGAACACTGAAGCTTTCTTT.

This chain connects TRBV12-3 or TRBV12-4 to TRBJ1-1; no clear D. CDR3 length equals 13 residues. Trimming stripped 6 bases from V and 3 bases from J, with 11 bases between. The CDR3 DNA reads as TGTGCCAGCAGCCTCGACACTTACACTGAAGCTTTCTTT. Translation: CASSLDTYTEAFF.

The chain couples TRBV24-1 to TRBJ1-6; 7 bases are a match to TRBD1. In germline, CDR1 is KGHDR, CDR2 SFDVKD. Trimming cost V 3 bases and J 3 bases; bases outside gene matches: 22. The CDR3 covers 22 residues. The CDR3 DNA is TGTGCCACCAGTGATCCCAGACCTCGACAGGGAGAGTTCCCAAGCTATAATTCACCCCTCCACTTT. It yields the protein CATSDPRPRQGEFPSYNSPLHF.

This rearrangement joins TRBV19 to TRBJ2-5; the match to TRBD2 covers 8 bases. This CDR3 region has 15 residues. V lost 3 bases, J lost 5 bases, and 8 bases stayed unmatched. In germline, CDR1 is LNHDA, CDR2 SQIVND (reference sequence). CDR3 coding DNA: TGTGCCAGTAGTATGGAGCGGGGGCGAGGGGAGACCCAGTACTTC. It specifies CASSMERGRGETQYF.

The chain combines TRBV19 with TRBJ1-5, with D possibly being TRBD1 (5 bases). V lost 7 bases to trimming and J lost 5 bases, with 15 bases between them. The CDR3 has 14 residues. Germline CDR1 LNHDA, CDR2 SQIVND (reference sequence). The CDR3 DNA reads as TGTGCCAGTAAGCGGGCCGGGGGGTATCAGCCCCAGCATTTT. It yields the protein CASKRAGGYQPQHF.

This sequence joins TRBV11-2 and TRBJ2-5, with 7 bases matching TRBD1. The germline V gene encodes CDR1 SGHAT and CDR2 FQNNGV. This CDR3 contains 13 residues. V shed 8 bases, J shed 4 bases, and the junction held 7 bases outside the gene matches. In DNA form, the CDR3 reads TGTGCCAGCGCCTCGGGACAGCGAGAGACCCAGTACTTC. Its translation: CASASGQRETQYF.

This chain joins TRBV6-6 and TRBJ2-3; D ambiguous. This CDR3 has 16 residues. V dropped 2 bases and J dropped 0 bases, with 12 bases sitting between them. Germline CDR1 is MNHNY and CDR2 is SVGAGI (reference sequence). As DNA, the CDR3 is TGTGCCAGCAGTTACGGTTTCGATCGGAGCACAGATACGCAGTATTTT. It yields the protein CASSYGFDRSTDTQYF.

The chain carries TRBV2 and TRBJ1-1, with D perhaps matching TRBD1 (5 bases). Germline V lookup: CDR1 SNHLY, CDR2 FYNNEI. The CDR3 is made up of 13 amino acids. V dropped 7 bases and J dropped 5 bases, with 14 bases sitting between them. The CDR3 DNA reads as TGTGCCAGCACCCAGGGTAGGGTAACTGAAGCTTTCTTT. Translating gives CASTQGRVTEAFF.

This rearrangement joins TRBV19 to TRBJ2-2; the match to TRBD1 covers 8 bases. Per the germline V gene, CDR1 is LNHDA and CDR2 is SQIVND (reference sequence). The CDR3 consists of 16 residues. J gave up 5 bases and V 3 bases, and 8 bases lay outside the gene matches. CDR3: CASSMGQGARTGELFF. The CDR3 bases are TGTGCCAGTAGTATGGGGCAGGGGGCGCGAACCGGGGAGCTGTTTTTT.

The V call is TRBV5-1, the J call TRBJ1-6; D is ambiguous. Germline V gives CDR1 SGHRS, CDR2 YFSETQ. V dropped 7 bases and J dropped 5 bases, with 7 bases sitting between them. The length of the CDR3 is 12 residues. DNA for the CDR3: TGCGCCAGCCAGGTGGATAATTCACCCCTCCACTTT. Translation: CASQVDNSPLHF.